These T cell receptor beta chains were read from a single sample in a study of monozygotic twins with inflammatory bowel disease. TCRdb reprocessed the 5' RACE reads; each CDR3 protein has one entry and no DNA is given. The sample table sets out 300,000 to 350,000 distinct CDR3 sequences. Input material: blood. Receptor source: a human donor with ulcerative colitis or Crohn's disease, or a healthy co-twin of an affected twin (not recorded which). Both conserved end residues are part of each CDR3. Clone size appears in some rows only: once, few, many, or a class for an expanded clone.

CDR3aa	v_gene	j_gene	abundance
CAIRAGTGFDNEQFF	TRBV28	TRBJ2-1	medium-sized
CASSLGTLNSPLHF	TRBV12-3/TRBV12-4	TRBJ1-6	-
CSVEADSTDTQYF	TRBV29-1	TRBJ2-3	-
CASSHLKLAGGSETQYF	TRBV4-1	TRBJ2-5	-
CASSFTGYYGFTF	TRBV6-5	TRBJ1-2	-
CASKDGQMYTDTQYF	TRBV28	TRBJ2-3	-
CATSDLRSGTLNEQFF	TRBV24-1	TRBJ2-1	-
CASSLWRKNQPQHF	TRBV28	TRBJ1-5	-
CSASSNSGRPGTGGAFF	TRBV20-1	TRBJ1-1	-
CATSEADSPQETQYF	TRBV24-1	TRBJ2-5	-
CASSQTPRGTIYF	TRBV3-1	TRBJ1-3	-
CATSREAGGGSYEQYF	TRBV15	TRBJ2-7	-
CSARHGGRGLGYTF	TRBV20-1	TRBJ1-2	-
CASSQIMTADTQYF	TRBV4-3	TRBJ2-3	-
CASSLGGSLMNTEAFF	TRBV5-1	TRBJ1-1	-
CASNDPSYEQYF	TRBV28	TRBJ2-7	-
CASSVDAGRKTYNELFF	TRBV7-8	TRBJ2-1	-
CSATDPSIGIADTQYF	TRBV20-1	TRBJ2-3	-
CASRSGSSFEQFF	TRBV5-1	TRBJ2-1	-
CASSSRSSNSPLHF	TRBV2	TRBJ1-6	-
CASSSMTSGTSQFF	TRBV5-1	TRBJ2-1	-
CAWSGTLRATDTEAFF	TRBV30	TRBJ1-1	-
CAISGGRNTEAFF	TRBV10-3	TRBJ1-1	-
CASRAANYGYTF	TRBV6-5	TRBJ1-2	-
CASSEDTYEQYF	TRBV2	TRBJ2-7	-
CASSRDSVANYGYTF	TRBV7-2	TRBJ1-2	-
CASSPEVVGGAGDYNEQFF	TRBV11-1	TRBJ2-1	-
CASSQSSWATEAFF	TRBV6-2/TRBV6-3	TRBJ1-1	-
CASSYGGSGEQFF	TRBV6-5	TRBJ2-1	-
CSARFATRSYNEQFF	TRBV20-1	TRBJ2-1	-
CASSHLGASYNSPLHF	TRBV5-5	TRBJ1-6	-
CSAREGSGEAFF	TRBV20-1	TRBJ1-1	-
CASSLALGYEQYF	TRBV12-3/TRBV12-4	TRBJ2-7	-
CSAPTGITNYGYTF	TRBV20-1	TRBJ1-2	-
CSVEGGLSYNEQFF	TRBV29-1	TRBJ2-1	-
CASSPLPPLSTDTQYF	TRBV18	TRBJ2-3	-
CATSSLGEPQHF	TRBV15	TRBJ1-5	-
CSAKPRPGEVIQLYNEQFF	TRBV20-1	TRBJ2-1	-
CSARGTGTFYGYTF	TRBV20-1	TRBJ1-2	-
CASSQVGRGPAAPLHF	TRBV4-1	TRBJ1-6	-
CASSLGRGGNTIYF	TRBV12-3/TRBV12-4	TRBJ1-3	-
CASSHPVGVGNTIYF	TRBV4-1	TRBJ1-3	-
CASSAGTLNSGANVLTF	TRBV2	TRBJ2-6	-
CASSEAPRGQYEQYF	TRBV6-1	TRBJ2-7	-
CASSVHEGGPETQYF	TRBV9	TRBJ2-5	-
CASTPPPFRDHTDTQYF	TRBV5-1	TRBJ2-3	-